This T cell receptor (beta chain) was profiled in a study of T cells in Graves' hyperthyroidism and ophthalmopathy. Study conclusions and caveats: Appearing also in blood were most of the thyroid clonotypes expanded above 0.001.

The CDR3 extends over 15 amino acids. From germline, CDR1 is SNHLY and CDR2 FYNNEI. Trimming removed 6 bases from V and 6 bases from J, with 18 bases in between. RNA transcripts served as the template for amplifying TCR beta CDR3 regions. First-round RT-PCR with HTBI primers amplified the TCR CDR3 region. MiXCR was run by TCRdb on the multiplex PCR reads, yielding one entry per CDR3 protein. The sample records 400,000 to 600,000 distinct CDR3 sequences, around 16% being singletons. This clonotype was recorded at least ten times. What it recognizes is unknown. Source material: blood. The source is a woman aged 25 to 39 with Graves' ophthalmopathy. The chain uses TRBV2 and TRBJ2-1; D gene uncertain. The CDR3 DNA reads as TGTGCCAGCAGGACGCTGGGAAGCCCTTTCAATGAGCAGTTCTTC. Its translation: CASRTLGSPFNEQFF.